The entry below gives a single T cell receptor beta chain sequence along with its context. These data come from a study of blood T cell repertoires in COVID-19. Study-wide context: The analysed material was cDNA or gDNA that came from T cells, B-cell-depleted T cells, or PBMCs.

Unmatched junction bases numbered 0, after V lost 0 bases and J lost 4 bases. The germline CDR1 and CDR2 sequences are SGHRS and YFSETQ. The CDR3 runs 14 residues. Using immunoSEQ multiplex PCR, the repertoire was profiled, and TCRdb retains in-frame clones only, with some absent. The sample records about 40,000 clones, about 80% being singletons. The rearrangement links TRBV5-1 to TRBJ2-7; 11 bases align to TRBD2. The sample consisted of peripheral blood. The sequence was obtained from an older woman with acute or convalescent COVID-19. The CDR3 spells CASSLGTSGYEQYF. Here the CDR3 DNA reads TGCGCCAGCAGCTTGGGGACTAGCGGGTACGAGCAGTACTTC.